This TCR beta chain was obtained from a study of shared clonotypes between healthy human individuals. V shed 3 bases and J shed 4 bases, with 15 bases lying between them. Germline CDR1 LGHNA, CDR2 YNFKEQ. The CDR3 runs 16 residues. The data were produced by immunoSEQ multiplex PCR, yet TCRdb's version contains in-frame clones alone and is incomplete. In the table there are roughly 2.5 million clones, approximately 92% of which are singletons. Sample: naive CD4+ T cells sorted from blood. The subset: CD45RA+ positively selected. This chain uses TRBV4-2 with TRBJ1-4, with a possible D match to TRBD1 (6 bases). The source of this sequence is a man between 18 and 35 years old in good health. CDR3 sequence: CASSQNPTGDNEKLFF. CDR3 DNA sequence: TGTGCCAGCAGCCAGAACCCGACAGGAGATAATGAAAAACTGTTTTTT.